This record concerns one T cell receptor (beta chain) sequence. The antigen is not known. This record comes from a study of cytomegalovirus exposure and HLA in healthy donors. Study details: An early data release held tens of millions of unique TCRs from HLA-typed donors.

In the PCR, 60 Vbeta and 13 Jbeta primers were used. Source study methods: Around 11 million shared chains were among the 60 million to 80 million unique TCR beta chains that a later analysis counted. Assay used: immunoSEQ multiplex PCR; TCRdb lists only in-frame clones, some missing. D and trimming come from the DNA, and the V and J calls and clone size come from that table. The top ten hold about 1% of the sample, which has about 190,000 clones, 80% to 85% seen once. Broader study findings: Fewer N-insertions (relative to the 666-donor mean) were reportedly seen in an Asian-associated ancestry cluster in a later analysis. Follow-up analysis later connected one missense variant in DCLRE1C with trimming of TCR beta V- and J-genes.

Germline V gene lookup returns CDR1 SGHRS and CDR2 YFSETQ. V was trimmed by 0 bases and J by 1 base, leaving 8 bases between them. The CDR3 is made up of 15 amino acids. Sequenced material: PBMCs. The chain uses TRBV5-1 and TRBJ2-1; D is uncertain. The receptor was derived from a middle-aged woman in good health and CMV-seronegative. The CDR3 bases are TGCGCCAGCAGCTTGGCTGATAGTTCCTACAATGAGCAGTTCTTC. Its protein product is CASSLADSSYNEQFF.